One T cell receptor (beta chain) is described in this entry. The count of this clone is one. The specificity of this receptor is unknown. No base-level quality is on record; no much larger clone is a single base apart. Enrolling through a virtual design, the prospective study's participants ranged in age from roughly 18 to 95 years and lived across roughly 24 United States geographic areas. Cohort assignment in the prospective study relied on participant-reported clinical history from a screening survey and a study questionnaire. Recovered participants in ImmuneRACE Cohort 3 were defined by two consecutive negative NP/OP PCR tests, clearance by a healthcare professional, or resolution of symptoms. Mobile phlebotomists in the prospective study collected whole blood, serum and a nasopharyngeal or oropharyngeal swab from every participant. Over a roughly 2-month period, participants in the prospective study had the option of providing additional blood draws and questionnaires. Before DNA extraction, prospective study blood samples were shipped either frozen or at room temperature.

The sample originates from a study of blood T cell repertoires in COVID-19 (dated by TCRdb to 2018 to 2021). With regard to the full study: Collaborator samples came from the United States, Italy and Spain and covered acute and convalescent phases of COVID-19. The prospective study material was composed of cDNA or gDNA derived from T cells, B-cell-depleted T cells, or PBMCs. The dataset comprised deeply sampled blood TCRbeta repertoires from subjects exposed to, actively infected with, or recovered from COVID-19. The repertoires were released in a freely available public database intended as a resource for research on the immune response to SARS-CoV-2. Samples came from the ongoing ImmuneRACE study (first 160 participants) plus 1,254 subjects from 6 global collaborators. The sample metadata nearly always contained a de-identified subject ID, COVID-19 status, age in years and sex. Where available, HLA class I and class II types were taken from metadata supplied by the sample provider and were not determined by assay-based typing. Here is what the overall study found, with its caveats: Clinical and demographic metadata were provided uncurated, with the amount varying by source and participant.

V is trimmed back by 0 bases and J by 4 bases, and the junction contains 4 bases that no gene match accounts for. CDR1 SGHTA and CDR2 FQGTGA were looked up in the germline V gene. The CDR3 contains 15 residues, cysteine and phenylalanine counted. The retained sequence is limited to the CDR3, 45 bases, with the frame set at the first base. TCRbeta CDR3 regions were amplified from genomic DNA by means of the immunoSEQ Assay, a bias-controlled multiplex PCR. In the authors' own workflow: The number of nucleated cells in each sample was estimated by amplification of reference gene primers within the assay. To quantify the absolute abundance of each unique TCRbeta CDR3 rearrangement, sequence reads were collapsed and filtered. Productive Simpson clonality was computed per sample as the square root of Simpson's diversity index over productive rearrangements. The table was pulled from immuneACCESS by TCRdb, which kept in-frame rearrangements only. Such tables lose some clones; where checked, under half of the loss comes from unresolved V genes, and the rest has no known cause. The V and J calls and the clone size are those of that table, but D and trimming were determined from the DNA. This sample gives 200,000 or so clones in total; around 90% of them show up just once. The biggest ten clones account for roughly 2.7% of the sample.

Recombination connected TRBV7-3 to TRBJ2-5, and 8 bases in between align with TRBD2. The sequenced material came from PBMCs or T cells enriched from blood (not recorded which). The sequence came from a woman aged 25 to 39 who had recovered from COVID-19. The CDR3 protein: CASSLTGLGPETQYF. The DNA sequence is as follows: TGTGCCAGCAGCTTAACGGGACTAGGCCCAGAGACCCAGTACTTC. Supplemented by the reference TRBV7-3 and TRBJ2-5 proteins around the CDR3, the complete variable domain is GAGVSQTPSNKVTEKGKYVELRCDPISGHTALYWYRQSLGQGPEFLIYFQGTGAADDSGLPNDRFFAVRPEGSVSTLKIQRTERGDSAVYLCASSLTGLGPETQYFGPGTRLLVL.